A single sample gave rise to the 23 T cell receptor beta chains below, sequenced in a study of blood T cells in healthy people across ages. A sample-barcoded 5' primer and a J-beta primer mix were used in a second PCR of about 6 to 12 cycles. TCRdb itself ran the 5' RACE reads through MiXCR, one entry per CDR3 protein. The sample records 1.8 million or so distinct CDR3 sequences, roughly 43% being singletons. Sequenced sample: blood. The source is a human donor in good health.

As to this clonotype: At one end the junction does not follow the germline gene, possibly because of a read error. The rearrangement uses TRBV7-2 and TRBJ1-2; D gene unclear. The CDR3 has 14 residues. Germline assignment: CDR1 SGHTA and CDR2 FQGNSA. In DNA, the CDR3 is TGTGCCTGCAGCTTAGGTACCTATCCCTATGGCTACACCTTC. It yields the protein CACSLGTYPYGYTF.

The J gene is TRBJ1-6, the V gene TRBV28; D remains ambiguous. Germline V gives CDR1 MDHEN, CDR2 SYDVKM. This CDR3 region has 14 residues. V was clipped by 1 base and J by 5 bases, with 6 bases between them. The CDR3 sequence is CASSLYRNNSPLHF. DNA for the CDR3: TGTGCCAGCAGTTTATACAGAAATAATTCACCCCTCCACTTT.

The chain is built from TRBV19 and TRBJ2-1, with D possibly matching TRBD1 (5 bases). In germline, CDR1 is LNHDA, CDR2 SQIVND (reference sequence). With 2 bases removed from V and 0 bases from J, the gap between germline ends came to 11 bases. The CDR3 has 16 residues. CDR3 loop: CASSIRDRGSYNEQFF. The CDR3 bases are TGTGCCAGTAGTATAAGAGACAGAGGCTCCTACAATGAGCAGTTCTTC.

This clonotype was counted a single time. This sequence joins TRBV7-2 and TRBJ2-3; D possibly uses TRBD1 or TRBD2 (5 bases each). Germline V lookup: CDR1 SGHTA, CDR2 FQGNSA. The CDR3 is 15 residues long. V dropped 4 bases and J dropped 2 bases, with 13 bases sitting between them. CDR3 sequence: CASSSQVGDTDTQYF. CDR3 nucleotide sequence: TGTGCCAGCAGCTCTCAGGTGGGGGACACAGATACGCAGTATTTT.

The chain recombines TRBV6-2 or TRBV6-3 with TRBJ2-7, with no clear D. Trimming shortened V by 7 bases and J by 2 bases, and 15 bases separated the two germline ends. This CDR3 has 14 residues. Germline V gene sequence: CDR1 MNHEY, CDR2 SVGEGT. CDR3 protein: CASKAVTFPYEQYF. The CDR3 nucleotides are TGTGCCAGCAAGGCAGTCACCTTCCCCTACGAGCAGTACTTC.

V gene TRBV5-1 combines with J gene TRBJ2-2, with 9 bases fitting TRBD1. V shed 2 bases, J shed 3 bases, and the junction held 2 bases outside the gene matches. The CDR3 spans 15 residues. Germline loops: CDR1 SGHRS, CDR2 YFSETQ. The CDR3 DNA is TGCGCCAGCAGCTTTAACAGGGGGCACACCGGGGAGCTGTTTTTT. Protein: CASSFNRGHTGELFF.

This clonotype has more than one count but fewer than ten. The chain has TRBV5-5 and TRBJ2-7; tentatively, D is TRBD2 (6 bases). This CDR3 is 16 amino acids long. V dropped 0 bases and J dropped 0 bases, with 13 bases sitting between them. The germline CDR1 and CDR2 sequences are SGHKS and YYEKEE (reference sequence). The CDR3 is CASSLVGGPSSYEQYF. For the CDR3, the DNA is TGTGCCAGCAGCTTGGTGGGGGGACCCAGCTCCTACGAGCAGTACTTC.

This clonotype was found a few times. This chain links TRBV4-2 with TRBJ1-2; D uncertain. The CDR3 is made up of 12 amino acids. The ends were cut back, 1 base at V and 6 bases at J, with 6 bases in the middle. Germline V gene sequence: CDR1 LGHNA, CDR2 YNFKEQ. The CDR3 sequence is CASSQVEDGYTF. The CDR3 bases are TGTGCCAGCAGCCAAGTTGAGGATGGCTACACCTTC.

Concerning this clonotype itself: The junction shows a germline mismatch at one end, possibly a read error. The rearrangement links TRBV20-1 to TRBJ1-6; 7 bases fit TRBD1. The CDR3 is 12 amino acids. Germline V lookup: CDR1 DFQATT, CDR2 SNEGSKA (reference sequence). The CDR3 loop reads CNAHDRDSPLHF. DNA of the CDR3: TGCAATGCTCATGACAGGGATTCACCCCTCCACTTT.

The genes are TRBV6-2 or TRBV6-3 and TRBJ1-2; tentatively, D is TRBD1 (6 bases). CDR3 length equals 12 residues. The germline gives CDR1 MNHEY, CDR2 SVGEGT. Trimming left V 10 bases short and J 2 bases short, with 11 bases between. The CDR3 DNA is TGTGCCACCGTCGGACAGAACTATGGCTACACCTTC. As protein: CATVGQNYGYTF.

This clonotype was detected only a few times. This chain's CDR3 is CASTNSEATQGYEQFF. CDR3 DNA: TGTGCCAGCACCAACTCAGAGGCCACCCAGGGGTATGAGCAGTTCTTC. The chain carries TRBV12-3 or TRBV12-4 and TRBJ2-1; TRBD1 is a possible D gene (6 bases). V lost 7 bases and J 8 bases, leaving 24 bases between the germline ends. The CDR3 is made up of 16 amino acids.

The chain links TRBV6-5 to TRBJ1-6; D gene unclear. CDR3 length: 15 residues. V was cut by 6 bases and J by 8 bases, with 17 bases left in between. The V gene's germline CDR1 is MNHEY and CDR2 SVGAGI. CDR3 coding DNA: TGTGCCAGCAGCCGAGGAACCTTGGGCTATTCACCCCTCCACTTT. Translation: CASSRGTLGYSPLHF.

The rearrangement links TRBV20-1 to TRBJ1-1; weak D call: TRBD1 (6 bases). Looked up from germline, CDR1 is DFQATT and CDR2 is SNEGSKA (reference sequence). The V end lost 3 bases, the J end lost 0 bases, and 14 bases lay between the germline ends. CDR3 size: 15 residues. The CDR3 spells CSASEEQGMNTEAFF. Written as DNA, the CDR3 is TGCAGTGCTAGCGAAGAACAGGGAATGAACACTGAAGCTTTCTTT.

The chain is built from TRBV7-2 and TRBJ2-5, with 7 positions matching TRBD1. CDR1 is SGHTA and CDR2 is FQGNSA in the germline V gene. V lost 5 bases and J lost 1; bases outside the gene matches: 7. The CDR3 spans 15 residues. CDR3 coding DNA: TGTGCCAGCAGCCGCGGTCCAGGGGGCCAAGAGACCCAGTACTTC. Translating gives CASSRGPGGQETQYF.

This clonotype came up a few times. This sequence joins TRBV10-3 and TRBJ1-1, with 8 bases aligning to TRBD1. The germline CDR1 and CDR2 sequences are ENHRY and SYGVKD. CDR3 length: 13 amino acids. V lost 10 bases, J lost 1 base, and 5 bases stayed unmatched. The CDR3 sequence is CATRTGSNTEAFF. The CDR3 bases are TGTGCCACCCGGACAGGGTCGAACACTGAAGCTTTCTTT.

The V gene is TRBV3-1, the J gene TRBJ1-1; TRBD1 might be the D (6 bases). This CDR3 is built from 14 residues. V shed 5 bases and J shed 8 bases, with 18 bases lying between them. CDR1 is LGHDT, CDR2 YNNKEL, per germline (reference sequence). The CDR3 DNA is TGTGCCAGCAGCGCGCATTATACTGGACAGGAAGCTTTCTTT. Translating it yields CASSAHYTGQEAFF.

This clonotype has ten or more counts. The rearrangement links TRBV6-5 to TRBJ2-5; 13 bases map to TRBD2. CDR1 and CDR2 (germline): MNHEY, SVGAGI. Trimming at V came to 0 bases and at J to 5 bases, leaving 0 bases not matched to a gene. The CDR3 extends over 15 amino acids. CDR3 bases: TGTGCCAGCAGTTACTCGACTAGCGGGGGGGAGACCCAGTACTTC. Protein product: CASSYSTSGGETQYF.

This clonotype was observed a handful of times. The chain employs TRBV4-3 and TRBJ2-7; 7 bases align to TRBD1. Germline V gene data show CDR1 as LGHNA and CDR2 as YSLEER. This CDR3 has 17 amino acids. V lost 2 bases and J lost 2; bases outside the gene matches: 12. This CDR3 is CASSQLRFRDSPYEQYF. The CDR3 nucleotides are TGCGCCAGCAGCCAACTAAGATTCCGGGACAGTCCCTACGAGCAGTACTTC.

This clonotype has only a few counts. The J gene is TRBJ1-2, the V gene TRBV20-1; D may be TRBD1 (5 bases). V was cut by 0 bases and J by 4 bases, with 12 bases left in between. The CDR3 runs to 14 residues. Looked up from germline, CDR1 is DFQATT and CDR2 is SNEGSKA (reference sequence). The CDR3 DNA sequence: TGCAGTGCTAGAGATGTCCGGACATTCTATGGCTACACCTTC. It specifies CSARDVRTFYGYTF.

This clonotype was counted a few times. This chain joins TRBV4-2 and TRBJ2-3, with 12 bases aligning to TRBD2. V lost 4 bases and J lost 4; bases outside the gene matches: 6. Germline V gene sequence: CDR1 LGHNA, CDR2 YNFKEQ. This CDR3 has 16 residues. CDR3 coding DNA: TGTGCCAGCAGCCTCACTAGCGGGGGGACGCCAGATACGCAGTATTTT. Amino acids: CASSLTSGGTPDTQYF.

This clonotype was observed a single time. The chain couples TRBV12-3 or TRBV12-4 to TRBJ1-1; no clear D gene. The CDR3 has 13 amino acids. Trimming cost V 7 bases and J 1 base, with 10 bases left between them. The CDR3 loop is CASTRAQNTEAFF. The CDR3 DNA is TGTGCCAGCACTCGAGCACAGAACACTGAAGCTTTCTTT.

The chain recombines TRBV10-3 with TRBJ1-1; 10 bases are shared with TRBD1. Trimming removed 6 bases from V and 5 bases from J; junction bases left unmatched: 9. Germline CDR1 ENHRY, CDR2 SYGVKD. This CDR3 has 15 residues. CDR3 in DNA: TGTGCCATCAGAGGACAGGGGGTTATCGGGACTGAAGCTTTCTTT. It codes for CAIRGQGVIGTEAFF.

The chain links TRBV4-3 to TRBJ1-1; D is perhaps TRBD1 (5 bases). CDR1 and CDR2 (germline): LGHNA, YSLEER. The CDR3 extends over 17 amino acids. The V gene lost 0 bases and the J gene lost 0 bases, with 14 bases spanning the gap. The CDR3, as DNA: TGCGCCAGCAGCCAAGAAGGGGTCTACCCAATGAACACTGAAGCTTTCTTT. Translated, it gives CASSQEGVYPMNTEAFF.